The 17 T cell receptor beta chains below come from one sample, sequenced in a study of human thymus T cells. Sequencing was performed with immunoSEQ multiplex PCR; in TCRdb, only in-frame clones are kept and a portion is missing. The sample consists of some 50,000 clones, around 93% of them appearing once. The material sequenced was blood. Receptor source: a girl less than two years old with a congenital heart defect but otherwise immunologically healthy.

This chain joins TRBV7-2 and TRBJ1-3, with D hard to call. Trimming removed 2 bases at V and 7 bases at J, with 6 bases between. The CDR3 is 12 amino acids. The germline CDR1 and CDR2 sequences are SGHTA and FQGNSA. Here the CDR3 DNA reads TGTGCCAGCAGCTTAATCGGTAACACCATATATTTT. It specifies CASSLIGNTIYF.

The V gene is TRBV25-1, the J gene TRBJ2-3; TRBD2 is a possible D gene (5 bases). V was pared by 6 bases and J by 1 base, with 11 bases between. This CDR3 is 14 amino acids long. Germline V gives CDR1 MGHDK, CDR2 SYGVNS. As DNA, the CDR3 is TGTGCCAGCAGACAGCGGTCTGGCACAGATACGCAGTATTTT. Amino acids: CASRQRSGTDTQYF.

This chain joins TRBV27 and TRBJ1-1; D is possibly TRBD1 (5 bases). CDR3 length equals 13 residues. Between the trimmed V and J ends, which lost 5 bases and 4 bases, there was a span of 11 bases. CDR1 MNHEY and CDR2 SMNVEV come from the germline V gene (reference sequence). The CDR3 DNA reads as TGTGCCAGCAGTCCCACAGGATTCACTGAAGCTTTCTTT. Translated, it gives CASSPTGFTEAFF.

The rearrangement links TRBV19 to TRBJ2-7, with D perhaps matching TRBD1 (5 bases). Germline lookup yields CDR1 LNHDA and CDR2 SQIVND (reference sequence). The CDR3 loop spans 14 amino acids. V was trimmed by 0 bases and J by 3 bases, leaving 9 bases between them. CDR3 loop: CASSIDRVGYEQYF. The DNA for the CDR3 is TGTGCCAGTAGTATAGACAGGGTTGGCTACGAGCAGTACTTC.

The chain uses TRBV5-6 and TRBJ2-1, with TRBD2 identical over 13 bases. CDR3 length equals 17 residues. The germline gives CDR1 SGHDT, CDR2 YYEEEE. V shed 4 bases, J shed 9 bases, and the junction held 13 bases outside the gene matches. Written as DNA, the CDR3 is TGTGCCAGCAGCCCCCGGACTAGCGGGAGAGGGTATGGTGAGCAGTTCTTC. Its translation is CASSPRTSGRGYGEQFF.

The chain couples TRBV5-1 to TRBJ2-7; D assignment may be TRBD1 or TRBD2 (5 bases each). This CDR3 is 16 amino acids long. V shed 0 bases and J shed 5 bases, with 18 bases lying between them. Germline V gene lookup returns CDR1 SGHRS and CDR2 YFSETQ. This chain's CDR3 is CASSLGSLTLGDEQYF. The CDR3 bases are TGCGCCAGCAGCTTGGGATCTCTGACTTTGGGGGACGAGCAGTACTTC.

V gene TRBV29-1 combines with J gene TRBJ2-1, with 11 bases matching TRBD2. There are 14 residues in the CDR3. Germline V CDR1 and CDR2: SQVTM, ANQGSEA. The trim removed 4 bases at V and 2 bases at J, leaving 1 base unmatched. The CDR3 sequence is CSVGTSGPYNEQFF. The CDR3 DNA reads as TGCAGCGTTGGGACTAGCGGGCCCTACAATGAGCAGTTCTTC.

The chain combines TRBV7-6 with TRBJ2-2; D gene uncertain. CDR3 length: 12 amino acids. The germline CDR1 and CDR2 sequences are SGHVS and FNYEAQ. V dropped 5 bases and J dropped 6 bases, with 7 bases sitting between them. CDR3 amino acids: CASSRSPGELFF. CDR3 DNA: TGTGCCAGCAGCCGTAGTCCCGGGGAGCTGTTTTTT.

This rearrangement joins TRBV28 to TRBJ1-2; 11 bases agree with TRBD1. Germline CDR1 and CDR2: MDHEN and SYDVKM. This CDR3 has 14 amino acids. The V and J ends lost 8 bases and 8 bases, in that order; junction bases with no gene match: 10. Written as DNA, the CDR3 is TGTGCCAGCCGGCCCCCGGGACAGGGGGGAGGCTACACCTTC. Translating gives CASRPPGQGGGYTF.

The rearrangement joins TRBV5-4 to TRBJ2-3, with TRBD2 matching 7 bases. There are 14 residues in the CDR3. Trimming removed 1 base from V and 1 base from J; junction bases left unmatched: 0. CDR1 is SGHNT, CDR2 YYREEE, per germline (reference sequence). The CDR3 sequence: CASSLTSGTDTQYF. The CDR3 DNA reads as TGTGCCAGCAGCTTGACTAGCGGCACAGATACGCAGTATTTT.

The chain carries TRBV4-2 and TRBJ2-7; TRBD2 matches 8 bases. This CDR3 has 16 residues. Germline CDR1 and CDR2: LGHNA and YNFKEQ. The ends lost 1 base at V and 2 bases at J; junction bases unmatched: 7. Here the CDR3 reads CASSQASGRGTYEQYF. The CDR3 nucleotides read TGTGCCAGCAGCCAAGCGAGCGGGAGAGGGACCTACGAGCAGTACTTC.

The chain joins TRBV7-2 to TRBJ1-4; 9 bases agree with TRBD1. CDR3 length equals 16 residues. The V segment lost 3 bases and the J segment 3 bases; nucleotides outside the gene matches: 5. Germline V gene data show CDR1 as SGHTA and CDR2 as FQGNSA. This CDR3 reads CASSLGTGWANEKLFF. The CDR3 nucleotides are TGTGCCAGCAGCTTGGGGACAGGGTGGGCTAATGAAAAACTGTTTTTT.

The CDR3 loop reads CASSDIRLIGYANTEAFF. The DNA for the CDR3 is TGTGCCAGCAGTGATATTCGATTAATCGGGTACGCGAACACTGAAGCTTTCTTT. The chain couples TRBV6-1 to TRBJ1-1; D gene ambiguous. The CDR3 runs 18 residues. Trimming left V 3 bases short and J 1 base short, with 21 bases between. Germline CDR1 MNHNS, CDR2 SASEGT.

This rearrangement joins TRBV7-6 to TRBJ1-1; 7 bases agree with TRBD1. The CDR3 has 16 amino acids. Germline values: CDR1 SGHVS, CDR2 FNYEAQ. V dropped 5 bases and J dropped 4; count of bases not matched to a gene: 13. CDR3 sequence reads: CASSDRVGAPSTEAFF. CDR3 coding DNA: TGTGCCAGCAGCGACAGGGTTGGTGCGCCTAGCACTGAAGCTTTCTTT.

The chain carries TRBV7-6 and TRBJ2-3, with D maybe TRBD2 (7 bases). The V end was cut by 1 base, the J end by 1 base, with 15 bases between. Germline CDR1 is SGHVS and CDR2 is FNYEAQ. The CDR3 length is 17 residues. In nucleotides, the CDR3 is TGTGCCAGCAGCTTAGGTCGGGGGGCTGGGGGCACAGATACGCAGTATTTT. It yields the protein CASSLGRGAGGTDTQYF. Full variable domain (missing parts from reference TRBV7-6 and TRBJ2-3): GAGVSQSPRYKVTKRGQDVALRCDPISGHVSLYWYRQALGQGPEFLTYFNYEAQQDKSGLPNDRFSAERPEGSISTLTIQRTEQRDSAMYRCASSLGRGAGGTDTQYFGPGTRLTVL.

The chain joins TRBV2 to TRBJ2-5; D not resolved. The CDR3 sequence is 13 residues long. Trimming took 0 bases from V and 7 from J, leaving 9 bases between them. Looked up from germline, CDR1 is SNHLY and CDR2 is FYNNEI. The CDR3 sequence is CASSEAAMGTQYF. CDR3 sequence (DNA): TGTGCCAGCAGTGAAGCGGCCATGGGGACCCAGTACTTC.

The V call is TRBV2, the J call TRBJ2-7; 8 bases map to TRBD2. Germline trimming cut 1 base from V and 4 bases from J; bases unmatched to any gene: 9. Germline V gene sequence: CDR1 SNHLY, CDR2 FYNNEI. CDR3 length equals 16 residues. The CDR3 sequence: CASSEERASGFYEQYF. The CDR3 DNA reads as TGTGCCAGCAGTGAAGAGCGGGCTAGCGGGTTTTACGAGCAGTACTTC.